The source of this TCR beta chain is a study of CD8+CD57+ T cells in acquired aplastic anemia. Germline lookup yields CDR1 DFQATT and CDR2 SNEGSKA (reference sequence). CDR3 length: 15 amino acids. V lost 3 bases and J lost 9, with 18 bases in between. Genomic DNA served as template for TCR beta VDJ and CDR3 profiling. MiXCR was run by TCRdb on the reads, yielding one entry per CDR3 protein. The top ten clones hold about 20% of a sample with around 200,000 distinct CDR3 sequences, about half of them seen once. Whoever was chosen for sequencing had shown CD8+CD57+ cell expansion by flow cytometry. The source of this sequence is a human donor with aplastic anemia. Sequencing input: sorted CD4+, CD8+, or CD8+CD57+ T cells (not recorded which) from PBMCs. V gene TRBV20-1 combines with J gene TRBJ1-6; tentative D call: TRBD1 (5 bases). The CDR3 coding sequence is TGCAGTGCTAGCACTAGCGGGGGGGAAGGTTCACCCCTCCACTTT. Protein sequence: CSASTSGGEGSPLHF.